These T cell receptor beta chains were read from a single sample in a study of cytomegalovirus exposure and HLA in healthy donors. Data came from immunoSEQ multiplex PCR; TCRdb stores just in-frame clones and leaves some out. This table holds 110,000 to 150,000 clones, around 10% found once. Material for sequencing was PBMCs. These receptors all stem from a male donor in good health and CMV-seronegative. The CDR3 runs from the conserved cysteine through the conserved F or W. The D gene is left open where the match is weak. The size of a clone is reported for some rows only, either as once, few or many, or as a class for expanded clones.

.,TRBV5-1,TRBJ1-1,many,CASSLDTGIIGAFF,TGCGCCAGCAGCTTGGATACAGGTATTATTGGGGCTTTCTTT
TRBD1,TRBV6-5,TRBJ2-4,few,CASSYATGPENIQYF,TGTGCCAGCAGTTACGCGACAGGGCCCGAAAACATTCAGTACTTC
TRBD1,TRBV25-1,TRBJ2-1,.,CASSSPGQGDNEQFF,TGTGCCAGCAGTTCGCCGGGACAGGGCGACAATGAGCAGTTCTTC
TRBD2,TRBV5-1,TRBJ2-7,few,CASTVLAGSQSYEQYF,TGCGCCAGCACGGTACTAGCGGGGTCCCAATCCTACGAGCAGTACTTC
TRBD2,TRBV7-8,TRBJ2-3,.,CASSSRLAGPTDTQYF,TGTGCCAGCAGCTCCAGACTAGCGGGTCCCACAGATACGCAGTATTTT
.,TRBV2,TRBJ1-1,.,CASSLGEGSSEAFF,TGTGCCAGCAGTTTGGGGGAGGGATCTTCTGAAGCTTTCTTT
TRBD2,TRBV27,TRBJ2-7,.,CASSETRGTSGPYEQYF,TGTGCCAGCAGTGAAACACGCGGGACTAGCGGACCCTACGAGCAGTACTTC
.,TRBV4-1,TRBJ2-1,.,CASSLLNAGQSSYNEQFF,TGCGCCAGCAGCCTACTAAACGCGGGACAGAGCTCCTACAATGAGCAGTTCTTC
TRBD1,TRBV6-1,TRBJ2-5,.,CASSRDRGETQYF,TGTGCCAGCAGCCGGGACAGGGGGGAGACCCAGTACTTC
TRBD1,TRBV6-5,TRBJ1-5,.,CASSNTGGDDQPQHF,TGTGCCAGCAGCAATACAGGGGGAGACGATCAGCCCCAGCATTTT
.,TRBV7-2,TRBJ2-1,.,CASSLAQGSYNEQFF,TGTGCCAGCAGCTTAGCACAGGGAAGTTACAATGAGCAGTTCTTC
TRBD2,TRBV28,TRBJ2-3,few,CASSPLAGVADTQYF,TGTGCCAGCAGTCCTTTAGCGGGAGTAGCAGATACGCAGTATTTT
.,TRBV6-4,TRBJ1-1,.,CASSRQENTEAFF,TGTGCCAGCAGTCGACAGGAAAACACTGAAGCTTTCTTT
.,TRBV27,TRBJ1-5,.,CASRVGEDTNQPQHF,TGTGCCAGCAGGGTTGGTGAGGATACCAATCAGCCCCAGCATTTT
TRBD1,TRBV28,TRBJ1-1,.,CASRPGQGLNTEAFF,TGTGCCAGCAGACCCGGACAGGGTTTGAACACTGAAGCTTTCTTT
.,TRBV20-1,TRBJ2-7,few,CSALELFEQYF,TGCAGTGCCCTAGAGCTGTTCGAGCAGTACTTC
.,TRBV27,TRBJ2-7,.,CASSSAGASYEQYF,TGTGCCAGCAGTTCGGCGGGTGCATCCTACGAGCAGTACTTC
.,TRBV7-9,TRBJ2-5,few,CASRGVAETQYF,TGTGCCAGCAGGGGCGTGGCAGAGACCCAGTACTTC
TRBD1,TRBV28,TRBJ2-1,few,CASSITGVLNNEQFF,TGTGCCAGCAGTATTACAGGGGTATTGAACAATGAGCAGTTCTTC
.,TRBV7-2,TRBJ2-4,.,CASSFSGKNIQYF,TGTGCCAGCAGCTTTTCCGGGAAAAACATTCAGTACTTC
.,TRBV9,TRBJ1-1,few,CASGVLGLNTEAFF,TGTGCCAGCGGCGTCCTCGGGTTGAACACTGAAGCTTTCTTT
.,TRBV28,TRBJ1-5,.,CASSLIQSNQPQHF,TGTGCCAGCAGTTTAATTCAGTCCAATCAGCCCCAGCATTTT
TRBD1,TRBV6-5,TRBJ1-2,.,CASRQQGAGGYTF,TGTGCCAGCAGACAACAGGGGGCAGGGGGCTACACCTTC
.,TRBV30,TRBJ1-1,few,CAWRDGGASTEAFF,TGTGCCTGGAGGGACGGGGGGGCGAGCACTGAAGCTTTCTTT
.,TRBV7-9,TRBJ1-1,.,CASSFDGGFEAFF,TGTGCCAGCAGCTTTGATGGGGGGTTTGAAGCTTTCTTT
TRBD1,TRBV5-4,TRBJ1-6,.,CASSQDRGNSPLHF,TGTGCCAGCAGCCAGGACAGGGGAAACTCACCCCTCCACTTT
TRBD1,TRBV28,TRBJ1-6,.,CASSPPSGGSNNSPLHF,TGTGCCAGCAGCCCGCCATCAGGGGGGTCAAATAATTCACCCCTCCACTTT
TRBD1,TRBV9,TRBJ1-6,few,CASSAAGTVDSPLHF,TGTGCCAGCAGCGCAGCAGGGACAGTAGATTCACCCCTCCACTTT
TRBD1,TRBV5-4,TRBJ1-2,few,CASSQGQGGWYGYTF,TGTGCCAGCAGCCAGGGACAGGGTGGGTGGTATGGCTACACCTTC
TRBD1,TRBV5-1,TRBJ1-1,few,CASSLAWTGEMTEAFF,TGCGCCAGCAGCTTGGCGTGGACAGGGGAGATGACTGAAGCTTTCTTT
.,TRBV18,TRBJ2-2,few,CASSPVWTANTGELFF,TGTGCCAGCTCACCAGTGTGGACAGCGAACACCGGGGAGCTGTTTTTT
.,TRBV11-2,TRBJ2-7,few,CASSSQGYEQYF,TGTGCCAGCAGCTCCCAGGGTTACGAGCAGTACTTC
.,TRBV10-3,TRBJ1-1,.,CARAQGRDTEAFF,TGTGCCAGAGCACAGGGTCGCGACACTGAAGCTTTCTTT
.,TRBV13,TRBJ2-7,.,CASSFRTATDEQYF,TGTGCCAGCAGCTTTAGGACAGCAACGGACGAGCAGTACTTC
TRBD1,TRBV19,TRBJ1-1,.,CASSIGQGGANTEAFF,TGTGCCAGTAGTATAGGGCAGGGGGGAGCGAACACTGAAGCTTTCTTT
.,TRBV5-1,TRBJ2-1,.,CASSLLSQGGNEQFF,TGCGCCAGCAGCTTGCTGTCTCAGGGCGGCAATGAGCAGTTCTTC
.,TRBV28,TRBJ1-4,.,CASIRGEKLFF,TGTGCCAGCATTCGGGGTGAAAAACTGTTTTTT
TRBD2,TRBV9,TRBJ2-3,.,CASSVVPSGALDTQYF,TGTGCCAGCAGCGTAGTCCCTAGCGGGGCCCTAGATACGCAGTATTTT
TRBD2,TRBV5-1,TRBJ2-3,.,CASSFFLAGALSTDTQYF,TGCGCCAGCAGCTTCTTTTTAGCGGGTGCCCTTAGCACAGATACGCAGTATTTT
TRBD1,TRBV7-2,TRBJ2-1,few,CASSRTGSSYNEQFF,TGTGCCAGCAGCCGGACAGGGAGCTCCTACAATGAGCAGTTCTTC
TRBD1,TRBV19,TRBJ1-1,.,CASSFYHSGTVNTEAFF,TGTGCCAGTAGTTTTTACCACTCTGGGACAGTGAACACTGAAGCTTTCTTT
.,TRBV5-1,TRBJ2-1,.,CASPSRTHGPYNEQFF,TGCGCCAGCCCAAGCCGGACTCATGGGCCCTACAATGAGCAGTTCTTC
TRBD2,TRBV16,TRBJ2-1,few,CASSLGLAEGEQFF,TGTGCCAGCAGCCTCGGACTAGCAGAGGGCGAGCAGTTCTTC
TRBD2,TRBV28,TRBJ2-1,.,CASISAGYNEQFF,TGTGCCAGCATCTCAGCGGGGTACAATGAGCAGTTCTTC
.,TRBV25-1,TRBJ2-7,.,CASSLGVYEQYF,TGTGCCAGCAGCCTCGGGGTCTACGAGCAGTACTTC
.,TRBV2,TRBJ2-7,.,CASRRTVSYEQYF,TGTGCCAGCAGAAGGACTGTCTCCTACGAGCAGTACTTC
.,TRBV19,TRBJ2-5,once,CASSIQGLQETQYF,TGTGCCAGTAGTATACAGGGGCTCCAAGAGACCCAGTACTTC
.,TRBV5-1,TRBJ2-1,few,CASTLGGAINEQFF,TGCGCCAGCACCCTGGGGGGGGCGATCAATGAGCAGTTCTTC
TRBD1,TRBV29-1,TRBJ2-5,.,CSVTGGLQETQYF,TGCAGCGTGACAGGGGGCCTCCAAGAGACCCAGTACTTC
TRBD1,TRBV5-6,TRBJ2-6,few,CASSLTGSGANVLTF,TGTGCCAGCAGTTTGACAGGGTCGGGGGCCAACGTCCTGACTTTC
TRBD2,TRBV4-1,TRBJ2-3,.,CASSQVGGVPDTQYF,TGCGCCAGCAGCCAAGTGGGAGGGGTTCCAGATACGCAGTATTTT
.,TRBV6-5,TRBJ2-7,few,CASSWGSGLRYEQYF,TGTGCCAGCAGTTGGGGTAGCGGACTACGGTACGAGCAGTACTTC
.,TRBV9,TRBJ1-5,few,CASSGTGNNQPQHF,TGTGCCAGCAGCGGGACGGGGAACAATCAGCCCCAGCATTTT
.,TRBV4-1,TRBJ2-7,.,CASSQAFRGGYEQYF,TGCGCCAGCAGCCAAGCATTCAGGGGCGGCTACGAGCAGTACTTC